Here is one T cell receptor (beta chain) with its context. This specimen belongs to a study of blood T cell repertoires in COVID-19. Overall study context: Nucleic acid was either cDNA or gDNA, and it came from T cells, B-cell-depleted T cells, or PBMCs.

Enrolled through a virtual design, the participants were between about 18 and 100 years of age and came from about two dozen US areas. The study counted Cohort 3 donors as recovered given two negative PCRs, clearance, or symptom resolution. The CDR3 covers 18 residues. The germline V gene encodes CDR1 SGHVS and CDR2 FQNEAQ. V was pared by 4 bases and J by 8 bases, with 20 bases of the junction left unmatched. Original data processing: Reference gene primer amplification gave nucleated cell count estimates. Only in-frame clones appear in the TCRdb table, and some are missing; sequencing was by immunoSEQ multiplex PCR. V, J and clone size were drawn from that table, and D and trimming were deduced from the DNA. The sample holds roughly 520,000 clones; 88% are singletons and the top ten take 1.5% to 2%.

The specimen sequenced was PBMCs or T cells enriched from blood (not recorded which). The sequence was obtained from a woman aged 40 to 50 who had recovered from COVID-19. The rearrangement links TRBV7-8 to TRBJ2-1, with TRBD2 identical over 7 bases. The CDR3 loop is CASSSYSYLAALAYEQFF. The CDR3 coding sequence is TGTGCCAGCAGCTCTTACAGTTATCTAGCGGCCCTGGCGTATGAGCAGTTCTTC.